The 30 T cell receptor beta chains below all came from one sample that was sequenced in a study of blood T cell repertoires in COVID-19. Method: immunoSEQ multiplex PCR; TCRdb's copy keeps in-frame clones and lacks some. This sample carries 200,000 to 250,000 clones, around 81% of them seen once, and the ten largest clones take more than 8.5%. The sample comprised PBMCs or T cells enriched from blood (not recorded which). The receptors come from a woman between 50 and 59 years old with acute COVID-19.

The V call is TRBV6-1, the J call TRBJ2-3; a weak D match, TRBD1 (6 bases). Germline lookup yields CDR1 MNHNS and CDR2 SASEGT. With 3 bases removed from V and 4 bases from J, the gap between germline ends came to 17 bases. The CDR3 contains 16 residues. CDR3 sequence: CASSDPRSRGPDTQYF. CDR3 nucleotide sequence: TGTGCCAGCAGTGACCCACGGAGCAGGGGCCCAGATACGCAGTATTTT.

The V call is TRBV4-3, the J call TRBJ1-1; tentative D call: TRBD1 (6 bases). V lost 0 bases, J lost 11 bases, and 19 bases lay in between. The CDR3 length is 15 residues. The germline gives CDR1 LGHNA, CDR2 YSLEER. CDR3 in DNA: TGCGCCAGCAGCCAAGATCCGTTGGGAGGGGGGGGCGCTTTCTTT. Translating it yields CASSQDPLGGGGAFF.

This clone was seen a single time. The chain is built from TRBV5-4 and TRBJ1-2, with D possibly being TRBD1 (5 bases). Trimming pared 0 bases from V and 4 bases from J, leaving 13 bases between. Per the germline V gene, CDR1 is SGHNT and CDR2 is YYREEE (reference sequence). The CDR3 totals 15 residues. CDR3 in amino acids: CASSLAGGGSYGYTF. CDR3 DNA sequence: TGTGCCAGCAGCTTGGCCGGGGGGGGATCCTATGGCTACACCTTC.

This chain joins TRBV7-2 and TRBJ1-4, with D tentatively TRBD1 (6 bases). The CDR3 runs to 14 residues. Germline V lookup: CDR1 SGHTA, CDR2 FQGNSA. Trimming left V 5 bases short and J 3 bases short, with 10 bases between. DNA of the CDR3: TGTGCCAGCAGCGGAGGGGGGGCTAATGAAAAACTGTTTTTT. Its translation: CASSGGGANEKLFF. Full variable domain (missing parts from reference TRBV7-2 and TRBJ1-4): GAGVSQSPSNKVTEKGKDVELRCDPISGHTALYWYRQSLGQGLEFLIYFQGNSAPDKSGLPSDRFSAERTGGSVSTLTIQRTQQEDSAVYLCASSGGGANEKLFFGSGTQLSVL.

The rearrangement uses TRBV11-2 and TRBJ2-7; a weak D match, TRBD1 (5 bases). V lost 5 bases, J lost 6 bases, and 11 bases lay in between. Germline V CDR1 and CDR2: SGHAT, FQNNGV. The CDR3 extends over 12 amino acids. The CDR3 DNA is TGTGCCAGCAGCCCTCAGGGTGCCGAGCAGTACTTC. Amino acids: CASSPQGAEQYF.

V and J are TRBV19 and TRBJ1-1, with 9 bases that match TRBD1. V lost 3 bases to trimming and J lost 11 bases; unmatched junction nucleotides: 1. This CDR3 comprises 11 residues. CDR1 is LNHDA, CDR2 SQIVND, per germline (reference sequence). The CDR3 sequence is CASSIGTGAFF. In DNA, the CDR3 is TGTGCCAGTAGTATTGGGACAGGGGCTTTCTTT.

This clone has only one observation. The V gene is TRBV3-1 (or the pseudogene TRBV3-2), the J gene TRBJ2-7, with D maybe TRBD1 (5 bases). V lost 7 bases to trimming and J lost 3 bases, with 13 bases between them. Germline values: CDR1 LGHDT, CDR2 YNNKEL (reference sequence). The CDR3 consists of 13 residues. CDR3 bases: TGTGCCAGCACCTCAGCCAGGGTCTACGAGCAGTACTTC. The encoded protein is CASTSARVYEQYF.

A single count supports this clone. This chain uses TRBV28 with TRBJ2-3, with 8 bases identical to TRBD2. V lost 5 bases to trimming and J lost 6 bases; unmatched junction nucleotides: 7. Germline CDR1 and CDR2: MDHEN and SYDVKM. This CDR3 has 14 amino acids. DNA of the CDR3: TGTGCCAGCAGTAGCGGGGGCCCGGTGGATACGCAGTATTTT. It codes for CASSSGGPVDTQYF.

Of note for this clone: The sample holds other DNA sequences that translate to the same CDR3. The chain combines TRBV10-3 with TRBJ1-5; D gene unclear. This CDR3 spans 13 amino acids. Germline CDR1 is ENHRY and CDR2 is SYGVKD. V shed 2 bases and J shed 3 bases, with 5 bases lying between them. CDR3 nucleotides: TGTGCCATCAGTGAGGCGCCCAATCAGCCCCAGCATTTT. It yields the protein CAISEAPNQPQHF.

The chain links TRBV7-6 to TRBJ2-3; 10 positions agree with TRBD2. J lost 5 bases, V lost 5 bases, and 13 bases had no gene match. CDR3 size: 17 residues. Germline CDR1 is SGHVS and CDR2 is FNYEAQ. In DNA form, the CDR3 reads TGTGCCAGCAGCAGAAGCCACTTAGCGGGGGGACGAGATACGCAGTATTTT. Its translation is CASSRSHLAGGRDTQYF.

The genes are TRBV9 and TRBJ1-2; D remains ambiguous. CDR3 length: 12 amino acids. Germline V CDR1 and CDR2: SGDLS, YYNGEE. Trimming took off 4 bases at V and 8 bases at J, with 12 bases between the two ends. CDR3 sequence reads: CASSPTEIGYTF. DNA for the CDR3: TGTGCCAGCAGCCCCACCGAGATCGGCTACACCTTC.

J is TRBJ2-7 and V is TRBV5-1; perhaps TRBD1 as D (7 bases). The CDR3 contains 14 residues. Germline-derived CDR1 and CDR2 are SGHRS and YFSETQ. Trimming cost V 3 bases and J 7 bases, with 17 bases left between them. This CDR3 reads CASSSTDRRGEQYF. The DNA of the CDR3 is TGCGCCAGCAGCTCAACGGACAGGAGGGGAGAGCAGTACTTC.

V and J are TRBV7-2 and TRBJ2-1, with 12 bases lining up with TRBD2. The CDR3 extends over 15 amino acids. The junction had 8 bases not matched to a gene; V was cut back by 4 bases and J by 10 bases. Per germline, CDR1 SGHTA and CDR2 FQGNSA. The CDR3 here is CASSSGLAGAREQFF. The CDR3 DNA is TGTGCCAGCAGCTCGGGACTAGCGGGCGCTAGAGAGCAGTTCTTC.

V gene TRBV7-2 combines with J gene TRBJ2-4; 11 positions match TRBD1. Germline values: CDR1 SGHTA, CDR2 FQGNSA. Trimming cost V 5 bases and J 7 bases; bases outside gene matches: 4. The CDR3 has 14 amino acids. This chain's CDR3 is CASSPGQGVNIQYF. The CDR3, as DNA: TGTGCCAGCAGCCCGGGACAGGGGGTCAACATTCAGTACTTC. Based on the CDR3 plus reference TRBV7-2 and TRBJ2-4, the full variable domain is GAGVSQSPSNKVTEKGKDVELRCDPISGHTALYWYRQSLGQGLEFLIYFQGNSAPDKSGLPSDRFSAERTGGSVSTLTIQRTQQEDSAVYLCASSPGQGVNIQYFGAGTRLSVL.

The genes are TRBV7-9 and TRBJ1-2; TRBD1 agrees at 7 bases. Germline CDR1 reads SEHNR; CDR2 reads FQNEAQ (reference sequence). This CDR3 contains 15 residues. The J segment lost 7 bases and the V segment lost 2 bases, leaving 10 bases of the junction unmatched. The CDR3 protein is CASSLTNQGESGYTF. Here the CDR3 DNA reads TGTGCCAGCAGCTTAACTAACCAGGGGGAATCTGGCTACACCTTC.

V gene TRBV28 combines with J gene TRBJ2-3; TRBD1 matches 8 bases. V lost 3 bases to trimming and J lost 3 bases; unmatched junction nucleotides: 2. This CDR3 is built from 14 residues. Germline assignment: CDR1 MDHEN and CDR2 SYDVKM. The CDR3 DNA is TGTGCCAGCAGTTTGCAGGGGGCAACAGATACGCAGTATTTT. The encoded protein is CASSLQGATDTQYF.

For the CDR3, the DNA is TGTGCCAGCAGGCGACAGGGGGCGCTTTCCGGGGAGCTGTTTTTT. Amino acids: CASRRQGALSGELFF. The chain employs TRBV28 and TRBJ2-2; TRBD1 aligns across 10 bases. Germline loops: CDR1 MDHEN, CDR2 SYDVKM. J was trimmed by 6 bases and V by 6 bases; bases with no gene match: 7. The CDR3 has 15 residues.

The CDR3 loop is CASSPLSGETQYF. CDR3 in DNA: TGTGCCAGCAGTCCGCTAAGCGGGGAGACCCAGTACTTC. The rearrangement uses TRBV12-3 or TRBV12-4 and TRBJ2-5, with D maybe TRBD2 (6 bases). Trimming stripped 5 bases from V and 5 bases from J, with 12 bases between. This CDR3 has 13 residues.

This chain uses TRBV7-9 with TRBJ2-7; D possibly corresponds to TRBD1 (6 bases). The CDR3 length is 14 residues. V lost 3 bases to trimming and J lost 0 bases, with 9 bases between them. Germline V gene data show CDR1 as SEHNR and CDR2 as FQNEAQ (reference sequence). The CDR3 DNA reads TGTGCCAGCAGCTTTCGACAGGACTCCTACGAGCAGTACTTC. Its translation is CASSFRQDSYEQYF.

A remark on this clone: This probably arose from a read error, given a far larger clone one base away. The rearrangement uses TRBV11-2 and TRBJ1-1; TRBD1 might be the D (6 bases). Trimming left V 5 bases short and J 1 base short, with 8 bases between. CDR3 size: 13 residues. CDR1 SGHAT and CDR2 FQNNGV come from the germline V gene. CDR3 nucleotides: TGTGCCAGCAGCAAACAGGGGAACACTGAAGCTTTCTTT. This encodes CASSKQGNTEAFF. The whole variable domain, filled in from reference TRBV11-2 and TRBJ1-1, reads EAGVAQSPRYKIIEKRQSVAFWCNPISGHATLYWYQQILGQGPKLLIQFQNNGVVDDSQLPKDRFSAERLKGVDSTLKIQPAKLEDSAVYLCASSKQGNTEAFFGQGTRLTVV.

The chain carries TRBV7-2 and TRBJ2-5; 8 nucleotides match TRBD2. Germline-derived CDR1 and CDR2 are SGHTA and FQGNSA. With 1 base clipped from V and 5 bases from J, the junction kept 15 bases outside the gene matches. The CDR3 has 18 residues. DNA of the CDR3: TGTGCCAGCAGCTTAGAGAAGACGGCGGGGGGCGGTTGGGAGACCCAGTACTTC. It encodes CASSLEKTAGGGWETQYF.

The chain joins TRBV15 to TRBJ2-5; 8 bases map to TRBD2. CDR1 LNHNV and CDR2 YYDKDF come from the germline V gene (reference sequence). The CDR3 contains 15 residues. V lost 4 bases to trimming and J lost 1 base; unmatched junction nucleotides: 5. The CDR3 nucleotides are TGTGCCACCAGCACAATAGCGGGATCCCAAGAGACCCAGTACTTC. This sequence encodes CATSTIAGSQETQYF.

This sequence joins TRBV28 and TRBJ2-7; 10 positions agree with TRBD2. Germline CDR1 is MDHEN and CDR2 is SYDVKM. The CDR3 loop spans 15 amino acids. The J segment lost 4 bases and the V segment lost 2 bases, leaving 5 bases of the junction unmatched. The CDR3 here is CASSLTLSGRYEQYF. The CDR3 DNA is TGTGCCAGCAGTTTAACCCTTAGCGGGAGGTACGAGCAGTACTTC. The variable domain in full, with the rest retrieved from reference TRBV28 and TRBJ2-7, is DVKVTQSSRYLVKRTGEKVFLECVQDMDHENMFWYRQDPGLGLRLIYFSYDVKMKEKGDIPEGYSVSREKKERFSLILESASTNQTSMYLCASSLTLSGRYEQYFGPGTRLTVT.

This clone was recorded only once. V gene TRBV5-6 combines with J gene TRBJ1-5; 9 nucleotides agree with TRBD1. This CDR3 region has 15 residues. V shed 0 bases, J shed 4 bases, and the junction held 2 bases outside the gene matches. CDR1 SGHDT and CDR2 YYEEEE come from the germline V gene. For the CDR3, the DNA is TGTGCCAGCAGCTTGGCCGGGACAGGGAATCAGCCCCAGCATTTT. This codes for CASSLAGTGNQPQHF.

The V and J genes are TRBV19 and TRBJ2-4, with 12 bases identical to TRBD2. V lost 7 bases and J lost 4; bases outside the gene matches: 5. The CDR3 has 15 amino acids. Per germline, CDR1 LNHDA and CDR2 SQIVND (reference sequence). For the CDR3, the DNA is TGTGCCAGTAACCAACTAGCGGGGGGAAAAAACATTCAGTACTTC. Translated: CASNQLAGGKNIQYF.

The chain recombines TRBV29-1 with TRBJ2-2; D gene uncertain. The CDR3 length is 12 residues. The V end was cut by 4 bases, the J end by 4 bases, with 7 bases between. Germline V CDR1 and CDR2: SQVTM, ANQGSEA. The CDR3 loop is CSVGAPTGELFF. CDR3 bases: TGCAGCGTTGGAGCCCCCACCGGGGAGCTGTTTTTT.

The rearrangement uses TRBV18 and TRBJ1-1; a weak D match, TRBD1 (6 bases). The CDR3 spans 15 residues. Germline-derived CDR1 and CDR2 are KGHSH and LQKENI. The ends were cut back, 3 bases at V and 4 bases at J, with 15 bases in the middle. The CDR3 sequence is CASSPPTGGSTEAFF. The DNA of the CDR3 is TGTGCCAGCTCACCGCCGACAGGCGGATCCACTGAAGCTTTCTTT.

V is TRBV28 and J is TRBJ1-4; TRBD1 might be the D (6 bases). The CDR3 extends over 13 amino acids. V gave up 4 bases and J gave up 6 bases, with 9 bases separating them. CDR1 MDHEN and CDR2 SYDVKM come from the germline V gene. CDR3 in DNA: TGTGCCAGCAGTTGGCCAGGGGATGAAAAACTGTTTTTT. Encoded protein: CASSWPGDEKLFF.

J is TRBJ2-7 and V is TRBV7-2, with a tentative D call TRBD2 (5 bases). The germline gives CDR1 SGHTA, CDR2 FQGNSA. V lost 5 bases, J lost 4 bases, and 9 bases lay in between. The CDR3 sequence is 12 residues long. CDR3 in amino acids: CASSPRTYEQYF. The CDR3 DNA is TGTGCCAGCAGCCCACGGACTTACGAGCAGTACTTC.

J is TRBJ2-7 and V is TRBV3-1 (or the pseudogene TRBV3-2); D gene ambiguous. The germline V gene encodes CDR1 LGHDT and CDR2 YNNKEL (reference sequence). CDR3 length equals 13 residues. The V gene lost 8 bases and the J gene lost 0 bases, with 11 bases spanning the gap. In DNA form, the CDR3 reads TGTGCCAGCCGTGCACCGAGCTCCTACGAGCAGTACTTC. It is translated as CASRAPSSYEQYF.